Following are 15 T cell receptor beta chains from one sample sequenced in a study of technical replicates of blood from a handful of donors. The method was immunoSEQ multiplex PCR; TCRdb's version includes in-frame clones alone and lacks a portion of them. The sample carries about 82,000 clones, less than 95% recorded once. Sample: T cells isolated from PBMCs. The receptors originated from a human donor in good health.

The CDR3 DNA sequence: TGTGCCAGCAGTTATTACGGCCAGGGGGCCGGCGAGCAGTACTTC. This gives the protein CASSYYGQGAGEQYF. This chain connects TRBV6-6 to TRBJ2-7, with 8 bases identical to TRBD1. Trimming removed 3 bases from V and 6 bases from J; junction bases left unmatched: 10. There are 15 residues in the CDR3. Germline CDR1 reads MNHNY; CDR2 reads SVGAGI (reference sequence).

V is TRBV19 and J is TRBJ2-5; 8 bases fit TRBD1. This CDR3 contains 15 residues. The germline gives CDR1 LNHDA, CDR2 SQIVND (reference sequence). The V gene end was trimmed by 3 bases and the J gene end by 4 bases; junction bases not matched to a gene: 7. The CDR3 here is CASSIRTGSIETQYF. The CDR3 nucleotides read TGTGCCAGTAGTATCAGGACAGGGAGTATAGAGACCCAGTACTTC.

The rearrangement uses TRBV4-1 and TRBJ2-1, with TRBD2 matching over 13 bases. CDR3 length: 17 amino acids. Germline V CDR1 and CDR2: MGHRA, YSYEKL. V lost 0 bases, J lost 9 bases, and 8 bases stayed unmatched. The CDR3 bases are TGCGCCAGCAGCCAAGATCTAGGGACTAGCGGGATGGGTGAGCAGTTCTTC. Its translation: CASSQDLGTSGMGEQFF.

The chain carries TRBV7-9 and TRBJ2-1; 9 bases match TRBD2. The CDR3 is made up of 15 amino acids. Trimming removed 2 bases from V and 7 bases from J; junction bases left unmatched: 6. The germline V gene encodes CDR1 SEHNR and CDR2 FQNEAQ (reference sequence). The CDR3 region is CASSLSSGRMNEQFF. The CDR3 DNA sequence: TGTGCCAGCAGCTTATCAAGCGGGAGGATGAATGAGCAGTTCTTC.

This clone was counted a single time. The chain has TRBV28 and TRBJ2-1; TRBD2 aligns across 14 bases. This CDR3 has 17 amino acids. Germline loops: CDR1 MDHEN, CDR2 SYDVKM. Unmatched junction bases numbered 13, after V lost 7 bases and J lost 8 bases. The CDR3 spells CASIGTSGSNWKDEQFF. The CDR3 nucleotides read TGTGCCAGCATAGGGACTAGCGGGAGTAACTGGAAGGATGAGCAGTTCTTC.

The chain recombines TRBV6-5 with TRBJ1-1, with D unresolved. Trimming left V 5 bases short and J 3 bases short, with 10 bases between. This CDR3 is 13 amino acids long. Germline V CDR1 and CDR2: MNHEY, SVGAGI. Here the CDR3 DNA reads TGTGCCAGCAGTCTGGCCAGTTACACTGAAGCTTTCTTT. This encodes CASSLASYTEAFF.

The chain employs TRBV5-4 and TRBJ1-2, with 7 nucleotides matching TRBD1. The CDR3 totals 14 residues. V lost 4 bases, J lost 5 bases, and 8 bases stayed unmatched. CDR1 SGHNT and CDR2 YYREEE come from the germline V gene (reference sequence). CDR3 residues: CASSARDSLYGYTF. The CDR3 DNA reads as TGTGCCAGCAGCGCCCGGGACAGTTTATATGGCTACACCTTC.

The V call is TRBV9, the J call TRBJ1-1; possibly TRBD1 for D (6 bases). Looked up from germline, CDR1 is SGDLS and CDR2 is YYNGEE. This CDR3 comprises 13 residues. V was trimmed by 0 bases and J by 8 bases, leaving 11 bases between them. The CDR3 DNA reads TGTGCCAGCAGCGTAGCTTCAGGGGCAGAAGCTTTCTTT. Protein sequence: CASSVASGAEAFF.

The rearrangement uses TRBV18 and TRBJ1-1, with 7 bases aligning to TRBD1. The CDR3 contains 13 residues. Unmatched junction bases numbered 3, after V lost 3 bases and J lost 5 bases. Germline-derived CDR1 and CDR2 are KGHSH and LQKENI. The DNA of the CDR3 is TGTGCCAGCTCACCCACGGACAGGACTGAAGCTTTCTTT. Translated: CASSPTDRTEAFF.

The CDR3 nucleotides read TGTGCCAGCAGTTTATCTGGTACCTATAGCAATCAGCCCCAGCATTTT. Its protein product is CASSLSGTYSNQPQHF. The chain has TRBV27 and TRBJ1-5; D gene ambiguous. The V gene's germline CDR1 is MNHEY and CDR2 SMNVEV (reference sequence). The CDR3 totals 16 residues. V was clipped by 0 bases and J by 0 bases, with 9 bases between them.

The rearrangement joins TRBV4-1 to TRBJ2-3; no reliable D call. V lost 1 base and J 3 bases, leaving 11 bases between the germline ends. Per germline, CDR1 MGHRA and CDR2 YSYEKL. The CDR3 consists of 15 residues. The CDR3 region is CASSQAPAMTDTQYF. CDR3 DNA: TGCGCCAGCAGCCAAGCCCCCGCGATGACAGATACGCAGTATTTT.

The gene calls are TRBV7-2 and TRBJ2-2; TRBD2 agrees at 7 bases. Germline CDR1 is SGHTA and CDR2 is FQGNSA. The ends lost 0 bases at V and 4 bases at J; junction bases unmatched: 2. The CDR3 runs 15 residues. As DNA, the CDR3 is TGTGCCAGCAGCTTAGCTGGCGGGGGCACCGGGGAGCTGTTTTTT. Amino acid sequence: CASSLAGGGTGELFF.

The V gene is TRBV23-1, the J gene TRBJ2-2; TRBD2 aligns across 8 bases. TRBV23-1 carries the ORF label, with uncertain function. The CDR3 totals 16 residues. V shed 0 bases and J 4 bases; nucleotides not matched to a gene: 4. The CDR3 protein is CASSQSTGGPTGELFF. As DNA, the CDR3 is TGCGCCAGCAGTCAATCGACGGGGGGGCCCACCGGGGAGCTGTTTTTT.

The chain employs TRBV4-1 and TRBJ1-1; D is undetermined. CDR1 and CDR2 from the germline V gene are MGHRA and YSYEKL. With 4 bases removed from V and 5 bases from J, the gap between germline ends came to 17 bases. The CDR3 is made up of 15 amino acids. In DNA, the CDR3 is TGCGCCAGCAGCCGGGTAACGGGTCCTGGGACTGAAGCTTTCTTT. It is translated as CASSRVTGPGTEAFF.

The chain recombines TRBV18 with TRBJ2-7; a weak D match, TRBD2 (5 bases). Trimming shortened V by 3 bases and J by 1 base, and 16 bases separated the two germline ends. The V gene's germline CDR1 is KGHSH and CDR2 LQKENI. The CDR3 totals 16 residues. The CDR3 loop reads CASSPRAVGSSYEQYF. The CDR3 DNA reads as TGTGCCAGCTCACCGCGAGCGGTGGGGTCTTCCTACGAGCAGTACTTC.